This T cell receptor (beta chain) derives from a study of blood T cell repertoires in COVID-19. On the study more broadly: COVID-19 samples collected from the United States, Italy and Spain covered acute and convalescent phases. PBMCs, B-cell-depleted T cells, or T cells were the source of the cDNA or gDNA that made up the material.

Sequenced by immunoSEQ multiplex PCR; TCRdb stores in-frame clones only, minus some. Of 150,000 or so clones in the sample, over 75% were seen once. The clonotype originates from a human donor in a cohort sampled during active COVID-19. Sequencing was done on a sample of peripheral blood.

The CDR3 loop reads CASSRQGTNEKLFF. CDR3 bases: TGTGCCAGTAGTCGTCAGGGAACTAATGAAAAACTGTTTTTT. The chain carries TRBV19 and TRBJ1-4; D is perhaps TRBD1 (5 bases). V gave up 5 bases and J gave up 1 base, with 8 bases separating them. The CDR3 runs 14 residues. Germline-derived CDR1 and CDR2 are LNHDA and SQIVND (reference sequence).